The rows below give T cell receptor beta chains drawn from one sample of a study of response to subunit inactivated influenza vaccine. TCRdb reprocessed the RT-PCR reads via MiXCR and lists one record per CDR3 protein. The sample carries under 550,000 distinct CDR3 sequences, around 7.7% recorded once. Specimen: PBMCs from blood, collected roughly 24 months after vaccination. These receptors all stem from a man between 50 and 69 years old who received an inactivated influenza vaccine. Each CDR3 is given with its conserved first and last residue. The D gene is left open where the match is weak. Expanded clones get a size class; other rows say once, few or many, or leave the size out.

cdr3_nt: TGCAGTGCCCACAGGGGCAACTATGGCTACACCTTC; cdr3_aa: CSAHRGNYGYTF; clone_size: few; d_call: TRBD1; j_call: TRBJ1-2; v_call: TRBV20-1
cdr3_nt: TGCAGTGCTAACCCGGGGGGGACCTACGAGCAGTACTTC; cdr3_aa: CSANPGGTYEQYF; clone_size: .; d_call: TRBD2; j_call: TRBJ2-7; v_call: TRBV20-1
cdr3_nt: TGTGCCAGCTCACCCGCTTCGGGAGCGGGTGAGCAGTTCTTC; cdr3_aa: CASSPASGAGEQFF; clone_size: many; d_call: .; j_call: TRBJ2-1; v_call: TRBV7-3
cdr3_nt: TGTGCCAGTAGTATGGGACAGGGTCCCTACAATGAGCAGTTCTTC; cdr3_aa: CASSMGQGPYNEQFF; clone_size: many; d_call: TRBD1; j_call: TRBJ2-1; v_call: TRBV19
cdr3_nt: TGTGCCAGCATACGAACGGCACAGGCCTCCTACGAGCAGTACTTC; cdr3_aa: CASIRTAQASYEQYF; clone_size: .; d_call: .; j_call: TRBJ2-7; v_call: TRBV6-1
cdr3_nt: TGTGCCAGCAGTTACTCGGTAGCGGGAGGGCCTGCAGATACGCAGTATTTT; cdr3_aa: CASSYSVAGGPADTQYF; clone_size: once; d_call: TRBD2; j_call: TRBJ2-3; v_call: TRBV6-2/TRBV6-3
cdr3_nt: TGTGCCACCAGCAGAGGGACAGGGGGTAGGAACACTGAAGCTTTCTTT; cdr3_aa: CATSRGTGGRNTEAFF; clone_size: many; d_call: TRBD1; j_call: TRBJ1-1; v_call: TRBV15
cdr3_nt: TGCAGCGTTTGGACAGGGGCCTGGTATGGCTACACCTTC; cdr3_aa: CSVWTGAWYGYTF; clone_size: many; d_call: TRBD1; j_call: TRBJ1-2; v_call: TRBV29-1
cdr3_nt: TGTGCCAGCTCCGAGGGACCCGGAGGCAATCAGCCCCAGCATTTT; cdr3_aa: CASSEGPGGNQPQHF; clone_size: few; d_call: .; j_call: TRBJ1-5; v_call: TRBV6-1
cdr3_nt: TGCGCCAGCAGCCAGACAGCGGGAAAGGGGTATGGCTACACCTTC; cdr3_aa: CASSQTAGKGYGYTF; clone_size: .; d_call: .; j_call: TRBJ1-2; v_call: TRBV5-1
cdr3_nt: TGCGCCAGCAGCCAAGCTTACCGGGACAGGGGAACCTACAATGAGCAGTTCTTC; cdr3_aa: CASSQAYRDRGTYNEQFF; clone_size: .; d_call: TRBD1; j_call: TRBJ2-1; v_call: TRBV4-3
cdr3_nt: TGTGCCAGCAGCTTTTTGCAGGGTGAGCAGTTCTTC; cdr3_aa: CASSFLQGEQFF; clone_size: many; d_call: .; j_call: TRBJ2-1; v_call: TRBV7-9
cdr3_nt: TGCGCCAGCAGCAGAGGGACAGGCCCTCGGGATACGCAGTATTTT; cdr3_aa: CASSRGTGPRDTQYF; clone_size: many; d_call: TRBD1; j_call: TRBJ2-3; v_call: TRBV5-1
cdr3_nt: TGTGCCAGCAGTCTGGCGGGGGTCGGGGGCTACACCTTC; cdr3_aa: CASSLAGVGGYTF; clone_size: few; d_call: .; j_call: TRBJ1-2; v_call: TRBV27
cdr3_nt: TGTGCCAGCACCATGGGGACACTTTACAATGAGCAGTTCTTC; cdr3_aa: CASTMGTLYNEQFF; clone_size: many; d_call: .; j_call: TRBJ2-1; v_call: TRBV28
cdr3_nt: TGTGCCAGCAGGGGGGCGACTAGCGGGGGTTACGAGCAGTACTTC; cdr3_aa: CASRGATSGGYEQYF; clone_size: .; d_call: TRBD2; j_call: TRBJ2-7; v_call: TRBV27
cdr3_nt: TGTGCCAGCAGCCGAGACTACAGCCGGCAGCCCCAGCATTTT; cdr3_aa: CASSRDYSRQPQHF; clone_size: few; d_call: .; j_call: TRBJ1-5; v_call: TRBV3-1
cdr3_nt: TGTGCCAGCAGTCGCGACTCGGCGGTGACCTACGAGCAGTACTTC; cdr3_aa: CASSRDSAVTYEQYF; clone_size: .; d_call: .; j_call: TRBJ2-7; v_call: TRBV2
cdr3_nt: TGTGCCAGCAGAACAGGGGGCAGCGAGCAGTACTTC; cdr3_aa: CASRTGGSEQYF; clone_size: many; d_call: TRBD1; j_call: TRBJ2-7; v_call: TRBV25-1
cdr3_nt: TGCGCCAGCAGCTTTCAGGGTGTGCGGGAGACCCAGTACTTC; cdr3_aa: CASSFQGVRETQYF; clone_size: many; d_call: .; j_call: TRBJ2-5; v_call: TRBV5-1
cdr3_nt: TGTGCCACCAGCAGAGCACATAGCGGAGCCACAGATACGCAGTATTTT; cdr3_aa: CATSRAHSGATDTQYF; clone_size: few; d_call: .; j_call: TRBJ2-3; v_call: TRBV15
cdr3_nt: TGTGCCAGCTCACCACAAATGGGACAGGGAGCAACTAATGAAAAACTGTTTTTT; cdr3_aa: CASSPQMGQGATNEKLFF; clone_size: .; d_call: TRBD1; j_call: TRBJ1-4; v_call: TRBV18
cdr3_nt: TGTGCCAGCAGTACAGGGGGCATAAGATCCTACGAGCAGTACTTC; cdr3_aa: CASSTGGIRSYEQYF; clone_size: .; d_call: TRBD1; j_call: TRBJ2-7; v_call: TRBV28
cdr3_nt: TGTGCCAGCAGCTCAGTTAGTGAGACCCAGTACTTC; cdr3_aa: CASSSVSETQYF; clone_size: few; d_call: .; j_call: TRBJ2-5; v_call: TRBV7-9
cdr3_nt: TGCAGTGCTATCGCCGTAGCGGAAGAGACCCAGTACTTC; cdr3_aa: CSAIAVAEETQYF; clone_size: .; d_call: .; j_call: TRBJ2-5; v_call: TRBV20-1
cdr3_nt: TGTGCCAGCAGCAAAGTTTGGGCTAGCGGGAGGGCCGTCTACGAGCAGTACTTC; cdr3_aa: CASSKVWASGRAVYEQYF; clone_size: .; d_call: .; j_call: TRBJ2-7; v_call: TRBV21-1
cdr3_nt: TGCGCCAGCAGCTGGCAGGGAGCTGAAGCTTTCTTT; cdr3_aa: CASSWQGAEAFF; clone_size: .; d_call: .; j_call: TRBJ1-1; v_call: TRBV5-1
cdr3_nt: TGCGCCAGCAGGGAGGTTGGGTCCGAGCAGTACTTC; cdr3_aa: CASREVGSEQYF; clone_size: few; d_call: .; j_call: TRBJ2-7; v_call: TRBV5-1
cdr3_nt: TGTGCCAGCAGCCCAGGGCGGGGGAAGGGGACTAGCGGGAGTTTTAGGCAGTTCTTC; cdr3_aa: CASSPGRGKGTSGSFRQFF; clone_size: many; d_call: TRBD2; j_call: TRBJ2-1; v_call: TRBV11-2
cdr3_nt: TGTGCCAGCAGCTCCGTCGAACAGGGCTACGAGCAGTACTTC; cdr3_aa: CASSSVEQGYEQYF; clone_size: .; d_call: .; j_call: TRBJ2-7; v_call: TRBV11-3
cdr3_nt: TGTGCCACCAGTGATAGGACAGTCGATGAGCAGTTCTTC; cdr3_aa: CATSDRTVDEQFF; clone_size: few; d_call: .; j_call: TRBJ2-1; v_call: TRBV24-1
cdr3_nt: TGTGCCAGCAGGGGACAGGGGGCTCAGTATTTT; cdr3_aa: CASRGQGAQYF; clone_size: few; d_call: TRBD1; j_call: TRBJ2-3; v_call: TRBV7-2
cdr3_nt: TGCGCCAGCAGCCCTAGCGGGCCCTCCTACGAGCAGTACTTC; cdr3_aa: CASSPSGPSYEQYF; clone_size: .; d_call: TRBD2; j_call: TRBJ2-7; v_call: TRBV5-1
cdr3_nt: TGTGCCAGCAGTTTTCAGGGCGTAGTCGAGCAGTACTTC; cdr3_aa: CASSFQGVVEQYF; clone_size: .; d_call: .; j_call: TRBJ2-7; v_call: TRBV12-3/TRBV12-4
cdr3_nt: TGTGCCAGCAGTTACTCGACAGGGCGCGGAAACACCATATATTTT; cdr3_aa: CASSYSTGRGNTIYF; clone_size: many; d_call: TRBD1; j_call: TRBJ1-3; v_call: TRBV6-5
cdr3_nt: TGCAGTGCCACGGGACTAGCGGGGCACTACGAGCAGTACTTC; cdr3_aa: CSATGLAGHYEQYF; clone_size: few; d_call: TRBD2; j_call: TRBJ2-7; v_call: TRBV20-1
cdr3_nt: TGCAGTGCTAGAGAAAACAGGGCCCCCGGGGAGCTGTTTTTT; cdr3_aa: CSARENRAPGELFF; clone_size: .; d_call: .; j_call: TRBJ2-2; v_call: TRBV20-1
cdr3_nt: TGCAGTGCTCCAGTGAACACTGAAGCTTTCTTT; cdr3_aa: CSAPVNTEAFF; clone_size: few; d_call: .; j_call: TRBJ1-1; v_call: TRBV20-1
cdr3_nt: TGTGCCAGCAGTGAAGCTAAACCGTGGGGGATCGGAGACACCATATATTTT; cdr3_aa: CASSEAKPWGIGDTIYF; clone_size: few; d_call: .; j_call: TRBJ1-3; v_call: TRBV6-1
cdr3_nt: TGTGCCAGCAGCCCTACAGATCTGGGCGGAGGTACTGAAGCTTTCTTT; cdr3_aa: CASSPTDLGGGTEAFF; clone_size: few; d_call: .; j_call: TRBJ1-1; v_call: TRBV9
cdr3_nt: TGTGCCAGCAGTTTAGGCGGGACAGTTTACAATGAGCAGTTCTTC; cdr3_aa: CASSLGGTVYNEQFF; clone_size: few; d_call: .; j_call: TRBJ2-1; v_call: TRBV27
cdr3_nt: TGCAGTGCCCGGTCAGGCAACACTGAAGCTTTCTTT; cdr3_aa: CSARSGNTEAFF; clone_size: many; d_call: .; j_call: TRBJ1-1; v_call: TRBV20-1
cdr3_nt: TGCAGTGCCCCTAATTCGGCAGGGGCGCGCGGCACTGAAGCTTTCTTT; cdr3_aa: CSAPNSAGARGTEAFF; clone_size: .; d_call: .; j_call: TRBJ1-1; v_call: TRBV20-1
cdr3_nt: TGCAGTGCAGCGACAGGCATGAACACTGAAGCTTTCTTT; cdr3_aa: CSAATGMNTEAFF; clone_size: .; d_call: .; j_call: TRBJ1-1; v_call: TRBV20-1
cdr3_nt: TGTGCCACCATTGCGGACGGCTACAATGAGCAGTTCTTC; cdr3_aa: CATIADGYNEQFF; clone_size: many; d_call: .; j_call: TRBJ2-1; v_call: TRBV24-1
cdr3_nt: TGCGCCAGCAGCTTGAGACGTCTAGCGGGAGATCCCCACGAGCAGTACTTC; cdr3_aa: CASSLRRLAGDPHEQYF; clone_size: few; d_call: TRBD2; j_call: TRBJ2-7; v_call: TRBV5-1
cdr3_nt: TGCAGTGCCCGAAGCCCTTACTACTACACAGATACGCAGTATTTT; cdr3_aa: CSARSPYYYTDTQYF; clone_size: few; d_call: .; j_call: TRBJ2-3; v_call: TRBV20-1
cdr3_nt: TGTGCCACCAGCCCCCCGGGGCCTGAGCAGTTCTTC; cdr3_aa: CATSPPGPEQFF; clone_size: few; d_call: .; j_call: TRBJ2-1; v_call: TRBV6-2/TRBV6-3
cdr3_nt: TGTGCCATCAGTGAGCGGGGGTCACAAGAGACCCAGTACTTC; cdr3_aa: CAISERGSQETQYF; clone_size: few; d_call: .; j_call: TRBJ2-5; v_call: TRBV10-3
cdr3_nt: TGTGCCACCAGCAGAGATCACTCTGGGGCCAACGTCCTGACTTTC; cdr3_aa: CATSRDHSGANVLTF; clone_size: few; d_call: .; j_call: TRBJ2-6; v_call: TRBV15
cdr3_nt: TGTGCCAGCACCCAGGGGTTCGATGGCTACACCTTC; cdr3_aa: CASTQGFDGYTF; clone_size: .; d_call: .; j_call: TRBJ1-2; v_call: TRBV3-1